This is a list of T cell receptor beta chains from one sample in a study of OX40 agonist ivuxolimab in advanced cancers. The protocol was immunoSEQ multiplex PCR, while the TCRdb copy is restricted to in-frame clones and leaves out a portion. Among around 46,000 clones listed, 77% were seen once. Sample: CD4+ or CD8+ T cells sorted from blood, taken in a trial of the OX40 agonist ivuxolimab. The receptor source for this set is an adult with an advanced solid tumor such as melanoma, head and neck, liver or kidney cancer. The CDR3 runs from the conserved cysteine through the conserved F or W. A D gene is named only where the DNA matches it firmly. A clone size is listed for some rows: how often the clone was seen (once, few, many), or a class if it is expanded.

clone size: -
D gene: -
J gene: TRBJ1-2
V gene: TRBV29-1
CDR3 protein: CSVDYYGYTF
CDR3 DNA: TGCAGCGTTGACTATTATGGCTACACCTTC

clone size: -
D gene: -
J gene: TRBJ1-2
V gene: TRBV19
CDR3 protein: CASSMWSTNYGYTF
CDR3 DNA: TGTGCCAGTAGTATGTGGAGCACTAACTATGGCTACACCTTC

clone size: -
D gene: -
J gene: TRBJ2-3
V gene: TRBV2
CDR3 protein: CASSSGTDTQYF
CDR3 DNA: TGTGCCAGCAGTAGCGGCACAGATACGCAGTATTTT

clone size: -
D gene: -
J gene: TRBJ2-2
V gene: TRBV30
CDR3 protein: CAWSQTAGELFF
CDR3 DNA: TGTGCCTGGAGCCAAACAGCCGGGGAGCTGTTTTTT

clone size: -
D gene: TRBD2
J gene: TRBJ2-7
V gene: TRBV7-2
CDR3 protein: CASSSLAGVNEQYF
CDR3 DNA: TGTGCCAGCAGCTCACTAGCGGGAGTTAACGAGCAGTACTTC

clone size: -
D gene: -
J gene: TRBJ2-2
V gene: TRBV7-6
CDR3 protein: CASSLRPSRDGELFF
CDR3 DNA: TGTGCCAGCAGCCTCCGACCCTCGCGGGACGGGGAGCTGTTTTTT

clone size: -
D gene: -
J gene: TRBJ1-6
V gene: TRBV9
CDR3 protein: CASSQNNSPLHF
CDR3 DNA: TGTGCCAGCAGCCAAAATAATTCACCCCTCCACTTT

clone size: few
D gene: -
J gene: TRBJ2-3
V gene: TRBV5-1
CDR3 protein: CASSLAGVLPRADTQYF
CDR3 DNA: TGCGCCAGCAGCTTGGCCGGGGTTCTGCCTAGGGCGGATACGCAGTATTTT

clone size: -
D gene: TRBD1
J gene: TRBJ2-2
V gene: TRBV11-3
CDR3 protein: CASSPGQANTGELFF
CDR3 DNA: TGTGCCAGCAGCCCCGGACAGGCGAACACCGGGGAGCTGTTTTTT

clone size: few
D gene: TRBD1
J gene: TRBJ1-6
V gene: TRBV5-4
CDR3 protein: CASSLDRGPSTLHF
CDR3 DNA: TGTGCCAGCAGCTTGGACAGGGGGCCTTCAACCCTCCACTTT

clone size: -
D gene: -
J gene: TRBJ1-5
V gene: TRBV19
CDR3 protein: CASSDTAFNQPQHF
CDR3 DNA: TGTGCCAGTAGTGACACCGCTTTCAATCAGCCCCAGCATTTT

clone size: -
D gene: -
J gene: TRBJ1-1
V gene: TRBV19
CDR3 protein: CASGIPGLNTEAFF
CDR3 DNA: TGTGCCAGTGGCATCCCGGGGCTGAACACTGAAGCTTTCTTT

clone size: -
D gene: -
J gene: TRBJ1-2
V gene: TRBV5-4
CDR3 protein: CASSQDSLYGYTF
CDR3 DNA: TGTGCCAGCAGCCAAGACAGCCTCTATGGCTACACCTTC

clone size: -
D gene: TRBD1
J gene: TRBJ2-2
V gene: TRBV19
CDR3 protein: CASRGRDRAYTGELFF
CDR3 DNA: TGTGCCAGTAGGGGCAGGGACAGGGCCTACACCGGGGAGCTGTTTTTT

clone size: -
D gene: TRBD1
J gene: TRBJ2-1
V gene: TRBV5-4
CDR3 protein: CASSAGQANYNEQFF
CDR3 DNA: TGTGCCAGCAGCGCGGGACAGGCGAACTACAATGAGCAGTTCTTC

clone size: -
D gene: -
J gene: TRBJ1-1
V gene: TRBV11-3
CDR3 protein: CASSLEPETEAFF
CDR3 DNA: TGTGCCAGCAGCTTAGAGCCAGAGACTGAAGCTTTCTTT

clone size: -
D gene: TRBD2
J gene: TRBJ2-5
V gene: TRBV9
CDR3 protein: CASSVGSGSLQETQYF
CDR3 DNA: TGTGCCAGCAGCGTAGGTAGCGGGAGCCTCCAAGAGACCCAGTACTTC

clone size: -
D gene: TRBD2
J gene: TRBJ2-5
V gene: TRBV29-1
CDR3 protein: CSVGGLAGQETQYF
CDR3 DNA: TGCAGCGTTGGGGGACTAGCGGGGCAAGAGACCCAGTACTTC

clone size: few
D gene: -
J gene: TRBJ1-4
V gene: TRBV2
CDR3 protein: CASGSIGTTNEKLFF
CDR3 DNA: TGTGCCAGCGGCTCAATCGGGACCACTAATGAAAAACTGTTTTTT

clone size: -
D gene: -
J gene: TRBJ2-5
V gene: TRBV4-1
CDR3 protein: CASSQQFPNLGETQYF
CDR3 DNA: TGCGCCAGCAGCCAACAATTCCCAAATCTAGGAGAGACCCAGTACTTC

clone size: -
D gene: -
J gene: TRBJ1-1
V gene: TRBV28
CDR3 protein: CASSLVLGMNTETFF
CDR3 DNA: TGTGCCAGCAGTTTAGTCTTGGGGATGAACACTGAAACTTTCTTT

clone size: -
D gene: TRBD2
J gene: TRBJ2-5
V gene: TRBV2
CDR3 protein: CASSDSPSGLQETQYF
CDR3 DNA: TGTGCCAGCAGTGATTCCCCTAGCGGGCTACAAGAGACCCAGTACTTC

clone size: -
D gene: TRBD2
J gene: TRBJ2-3
V gene: TRBV5-1
CDR3 protein: CASRTSGSTDTQYF
CDR3 DNA: TGCGCCAGCAGGACTAGCGGGAGCACAGATACGCAGTATTTT

clone size: -
D gene: -
J gene: TRBJ1-2
V gene: TRBV19
CDR3 protein: CASSISLGGVTNYGYTF
CDR3 DNA: TGTGCCAGTAGCATATCGCTCGGGGGGGTCACCAACTATGGCTACACCTTC

clone size: few
D gene: -
J gene: TRBJ2-1
V gene: TRBV6-6
CDR3 protein: CASSHTGKEQFF
CDR3 DNA: TGTGCCAGCAGCCATACAGGAAAAGAGCAGTTCTTC

clone size: -
D gene: -
J gene: TRBJ2-7
V gene: TRBV14
CDR3 protein: CASSQRWQSSYEQYF
CDR3 DNA: TGTGCCAGCAGCCAGAGATGGCAGAGCTCCTACGAGCAGTACTTC